These T cell receptor beta chains were read from a single sample in a study of blood T cells in healthy people across ages. TCRdb reprocessed the 5' RACE reads with MiXCR, giving one entry per CDR3 protein. This sample has hundreds of thousands of distinct CDR3 sequences, with about 52% found just once. The sequenced sample consisted of blood. Receptors originate from a woman aged 55-75 years in good health. The conserved cysteine and the conserved F or W are not part of the CDR3 here.

V	J	CDR3
TRBV29-1	TRBJ2-3	SVEGPRVYTQY
TRBV5-6	TRBJ2-1	ASSLTGLAGYNEQF
TRBV6-2/TRBV6-3	TRBJ2-7	ASSTGQESYEQY
TRBV11-2	TRBJ2-2	ASRGLARATGELF
TRBV12-3/TRBV12-4	TRBJ2-3	ASRQPTDTQY
TRBV30	TRBJ2-7	AWSAGTGRYEQY
TRBV13	TRBJ1-1	ASSGSEAF
TRBV7-2	TRBJ1-5	ASRNTGNQPQH
TRBV9	TRBJ2-3	ASSVSRGQDTQY
TRBV4-3	TRBJ2-7	ASSLGSGQASYEQY
TRBV6-4	TRBJ2-3	ASGRESTDTQY
TRBV12-3/TRBV12-4	TRBJ2-5	ASRQGVGQETQY
TRBV3-1	TRBJ2-5	ASSRNSGGHEQY
TRBV30	TRBJ2-4	AWSVGQGNKNIQY
TRBV4-2	TRBJ2-1	ASSQEVRLGGEQF
TRBV7-2	TRBJ2-5	AGSLLGPGSRETQY
TRBV6-5	TRBJ1-2	ASSYEDRGTYGYT
TRBV7-2	TRBJ2-5	ASSYQQETQY
TRBV6-5	TRBJ2-3	ASSYAGTDTQY
TRBV28	TRBJ2-7	TSSNEGTGGYEQY
TRBV10-3	TRBJ1-4	ATAGTATNEKLF
TRBV6-2/TRBV6-3	TRBJ2-1	ANPPDRSRDTYNEQF
TRBV6-5	TRBJ1-1	ACSKQGATEAF
TRBV19	TRBJ2-3	ASTRAGGTDTQY
TRBV7-2	TRBJ2-3	ASSPAGLSTDTQY
TRBV27	TRBJ2-3	ASSLGAGRKVDTQY
TRBV2	TRBJ2-7	ASSPGIHEQY
TRBV7-2	TRBJ2-3	DSSVSGTSVSTDTQY
TRBV20-1	TRBJ1-2	SALPDRGNGYT
TRBV28	TRBJ2-7	ASSLRAGPSYEQY
TRBV10-3	TRBJ1-1	AISGGTGSTEAF
TRBV14	TRBJ2-1	ASRSTSGRALSEQF
TRBV6-5	TRBJ2-1	ASSYRSRTDNEQF
TRBV29-1	TRBJ1-4	SCGDGDEKLF
TRBV20-1	TRBJ2-3	SASRTSGSADTQY
TRBV3-1	TRBJ2-1	ASSQFWDREEQF
TRBV29-1	TRBJ2-2	SVERTGAGELF
TRBV11-2	.	ASSAIAHNPYEQY
TRBV3-1	TRBJ2-5	ASSPTSGNQETQY